The clone carrying this T cell receptor beta chain was counted many times. As yet, its antigen is unknown. This entry is derived from a study of T-cell memory formation after mild COVID-19. General observations from the study: Contracting clones from day 15 to 85 had balanced CD4/CD8; later expanders favoured CD4+. Within pre-infection memory, some responding clones were found, suggesting cross-reactive memory joined.

Germline CDR1 is KGHSH and CDR2 is LQKENI. The ends were cut back, 3 bases at V and 6 bases at J, with 16 bases in the middle. The CDR3 totals 15 residues. 5'RACE with constant-segment primers yielded barcoded, UMI-tagged TCR alpha and TCR beta cDNA libraries. TCRdb ran MiXCR on the 5' RACE reads and lists one entry per CDR3 protein. The sample carries under 600,000 distinct CDR3 sequences, roughly 21% recorded once. Sample: PBMCs or a T cell subset sorted from them (not recorded which). The sequence was obtained from an adult woman who had mild COVID-19 (a few samples of this study predate the infection). Cell type and time point are not known. This chain joins TRBV18 and TRBJ2-3, with TRBD1 as a possible D gene (5 bases). CDR3 DNA: TGTGCCAGCTCACCTCAACAGGAGAGCCAGGATACGCAGTATTTT. Translation: CASSPQQESQDTQYF.